Following are 20 T cell receptor beta chains from one sample sequenced in a study of cytomegalovirus exposure and HLA in healthy donors. Primers for the PCR totalled 60 Vbeta and 13 Jbeta. Clones were sequenced by immunoSEQ multiplex PCR, and TCRdb holds only the in-frame ones, with some missing. The sample contains about 120,000 clones, 75% to 85% of which appear only once. Sequenced input: PBMCs. The receptor set was obtained from a male donor in good health and CMV-seronegative.

The V call is TRBV30, the J call TRBJ2-7; a weak D match, TRBD1 (6 bases). The germline gives CDR1 GTSNPN, CDR2 SVGIG (reference sequence). V gave up 1 base and J gave up 7 bases, with 20 bases separating them. The CDR3 contains 15 residues. The CDR3 coding sequence is TGTGCCTGGAGTGCAACAACAGGGTTTTCGGGGGAGCAGTACTTC. This encodes CAWSATTGFSGEQYF.

This clone has a handful of counts. V is TRBV7-8 and J is TRBJ2-5; 10 bases align to TRBD2. Germline-derived CDR1 and CDR2 are SGHVS and FQNEAQ. The CDR3 runs to 15 residues. V lost 5 bases to trimming and J lost 4 bases; unmatched junction nucleotides: 7. This chain's CDR3 is CASSTSSSGRETQYF. For the CDR3, the DNA is TGTGCCAGCAGCACAAGCTCTAGCGGGAGAGAGACCCAGTACTTC.

This sequence joins TRBV28 and TRBJ2-7; D might be TRBD1 (7 bases). The CDR3 consists of 17 residues. V was shortened by 3 bases and J by 0 bases, with 18 bases between the two germline ends. The germline V gene has CDR1 MDHEN and CDR2 SYDVKM. For the CDR3, the DNA is TGTGCCAGCAGTTTGTATTTTGGCGGGGACAGCTCCTACGAGCAGTACTTC. This encodes CASSLYFGGDSSYEQYF.

This chain connects TRBV28 to TRBJ1-2; 8 bases match TRBD1. CDR1 and CDR2 from the germline V gene are MDHEN and SYDVKM. Unmatched junction bases numbered 17, after V lost 5 bases and J lost 6 bases. CDR3 size: 17 residues. CDR3 protein: CASSTYSKGQGKNGYTF. Here the CDR3 DNA reads TGTGCCAGCAGTACGTACTCAAAAGGACAGGGAAAGAATGGCTACACCTTC.

The CDR3 protein is CASSLRGRRSEAFF. In DNA, the CDR3 is TGTGCCAGCAGTTTGAGGGGGCGTCGTTCTGAAGCTTTCTTT. The V and J genes are TRBV28 and TRBJ1-1; 7 positions match TRBD1. V was pared by 3 bases and J by 6 bases, with 7 bases of the junction left unmatched. The CDR3 is made up of 14 amino acids. The germline V gene has CDR1 MDHEN and CDR2 SYDVKM.

The V gene is TRBV6-4, the J gene TRBJ1-6, with D uncertain. CDR3 length: 13 amino acids. Trimming took off 0 bases at V and 9 bases at J, with 6 bases between the two ends. Germline loops: CDR1 MRHNA, CDR2 SNTAGT. CDR3 nucleotides: TGTGCCAGCAGTGACTCGAGTACTTCACCCCTCCACTTT. It yields the protein CASSDSSTSPLHF.

The chain employs TRBV15 and TRBJ2-7, with D tentatively TRBD1 (5 bases). The V gene's germline CDR1 is LNHNV and CDR2 YYDKDF (reference sequence). CDR3 length: 15 residues. V was clipped by 1 base and J by 2 bases, with 12 bases between them. Here the CDR3 reads CATSRGQLRTYEQYF. CDR3 nucleotide sequence: TGTGCCACCAGCAGAGGACAGTTACGCACCTACGAGCAGTACTTC.

The gene calls are TRBV27 and TRBJ2-7; possible D gene TRBD1, 6 bases. Looked up from germline, CDR1 is MNHEY and CDR2 is SMNVEV (reference sequence). Trimming pared 5 bases from V and 4 bases from J, leaving 33 bases between. The CDR3 runs to 20 residues. The CDR3 loop reads CASSPNLKGEIKNREYEQYF. Here the CDR3 DNA reads TGTGCCAGCAGTCCTAACCTTAAAGGAGAAATTAAGAACAGGGAATACGAGCAGTACTTC.

The chain is built from TRBV6-1 and TRBJ2-3; TRBD1 aligns across 9 bases. Germline CDR1 is MNHNS and CDR2 is SASEGT. This CDR3 region has 16 residues. V lost 4 bases and J lost 2; bases outside the gene matches: 7. CDR3 bases: TGTGCCAGCAGTGGGAGACAGGGGGATATCACAGATACGCAGTATTTT. Amino acids: CASSGRQGDITDTQYF.

This clone came up a few times. The rearrangement links TRBV28 to TRBJ1-6, with D tentatively TRBD1 (6 bases). The CDR3 is made up of 14 amino acids. The germline gives CDR1 MDHEN, CDR2 SYDVKM. Trimming took 4 bases from V and 7 from J, leaving 11 bases between them. CDR3 nucleotides: TGTGCCAGCAGTTATAACAGGGAAAATTCACCCCTCCACTTT. Protein product: CASSYNRENSPLHF.

The V gene is TRBV6-1, the J gene TRBJ2-5, with a tentative D call TRBD2 (5 bases). CDR1 is MNHNS and CDR2 is SASEGT in the germline V gene. V dropped 1 base and J dropped 1 base, with 13 bases sitting between them. There are 16 residues in the CDR3. The CDR3 DNA sequence: TGTGCCAGCAGTGAAGAGGGAGTCAGGTCCCAAGAGACCCAGTACTTC. It yields the protein CASSEEGVRSQETQYF.

This clone was detected once. This chain uses TRBV6-5 with TRBJ2-3, with D tentatively TRBD2 (6 bases). In germline, CDR1 is MNHEY, CDR2 SVGAGI. Trimming cost V 6 bases and J 0 bases, with 7 bases left between them. The CDR3 contains 13 residues. The CDR3 sequence is CASSRGSTDTQYF. DNA for the CDR3: TGTGCCAGCAGCCGGGGGAGCACAGATACGCAGTATTTT.

This CDR3 is CASSHRAGETQYF. The CDR3 DNA sequence: TGTGCCAGCAGTCACAGGGCGGGAGAGACCCAGTACTTC. The chain recombines TRBV27 with TRBJ2-5; perhaps TRBD1 as D (6 bases). The CDR3 is made up of 13 amino acids. Per the germline V gene, CDR1 is MNHEY and CDR2 is SMNVEV (reference sequence). The V end was cut by 5 bases, the J end by 4 bases, with 11 bases between.

The J gene is TRBJ1-2, the V gene TRBV30, with D perhaps matching TRBD1 (6 bases). Trimming stripped 5 bases from V and 8 bases from J, with 18 bases between. Germline-derived CDR1 and CDR2 are GTSNPN and SVGIG (reference sequence). The CDR3 has 13 amino acids. The CDR3 coding sequence is TGTGCCTGGCTAGACAGGCGGGTTCGCGGCTACACCTTC. Its translation: CAWLDRRVRGYTF.

The V gene is TRBV6-6, the J gene TRBJ2-3; TRBD2 matches 10 bases. Germline-derived CDR1 and CDR2 are MNHNY and SVGAGI (reference sequence). V lost 6 bases and J lost 9; bases outside the gene matches: 12. CDR3 length equals 15 residues. CDR3 residues: CASSSLTSGYLTQYF. The CDR3 nucleotides read TGTGCCAGCAGCTCCCTGACTAGCGGGTATCTCACGCAGTATTTT.

V gene TRBV5-1 combines with J gene TRBJ2-3; D remains ambiguous. The CDR3 length is 15 residues. Trimming shortened V by 0 bases and J by 0 bases, and 8 bases separated the two germline ends. From germline, CDR1 is SGHRS and CDR2 YFSETQ. The CDR3 is CASSLGAASTDTQYF. The CDR3 nucleotides read TGCGCCAGCAGCTTGGGCGCGGCTAGCACAGATACGCAGTATTTT.

This clone was seen more than once but under ten times. The chain combines TRBV18 with TRBJ2-7; D might be TRBD2 (6 bases). From germline, CDR1 is KGHSH and CDR2 LQKENI. Trimming left V 5 bases short and J 1 base short, with 12 bases between. The CDR3 contains 14 residues. This CDR3 reads CASSKLGGSYEQYF. The DNA for the CDR3 is TGTGCCAGCTCAAAACTTGGAGGGTCCTACGAGCAGTACTTC. Looking up the rest from reference TRBV18 and TRBJ2-7 gives the full variable domain: NAGVMQNPRHLVRRRGQEARLRCSPMKGHSHVYWYRQLPEEGLKFMVYLQKENIIDESGMPKERFSAEFPKEGPSILRIQQVVRGDSAAYFCASSKLGGSYEQYFGPGTRLTVT.

V usage is TRBV13 and J usage is TRBJ1-1; 7 bases are shared with TRBD1. This CDR3 spans 14 amino acids. Germline V gene sequence: CDR1 PRHDT, CDR2 FYEKMQ (reference sequence). Germline trimming cut 4 bases from V and 3 bases from J; bases unmatched to any gene: 5. CDR3 in DNA: TGTGCCAGCAGCTCACAGGGGTATTACACTGAAGCTTTCTTT. It is translated as CASSSQGYYTEAFF.

The V gene is TRBV6-1, the J gene TRBJ2-2; unclear D gene. Germline V CDR1 and CDR2: MNHNS, SASEGT. Trimming shortened V by 5 bases and J by 2 bases, and 6 bases separated the two germline ends. This CDR3 region has 13 residues. This CDR3 is CASSLYNTGELFF. CDR3 in DNA: TGTGCCAGCAGTCTTTATAACACCGGGGAGCTGTTTTTT.

This chain connects TRBV5-8 to TRBJ2-2; the match to TRBD2 covers 12 bases. CDR1 SGHTS and CDR2 YDEGEE come from the germline V gene. V was pared by 0 bases and J by 4 bases, with 10 bases of the junction left unmatched. The CDR3 runs 19 residues. DNA of the CDR3: TGTGCCAGCAGCTTGGGTGGAGGACTAGCGGGGCTGAGCACCGGGGAGCTGTTTTTT. Translation: CASSLGGGLAGLSTGELFF.